A single sample is the source of the 29 T cell receptor beta chains below, sequenced in a study of response to subunit inactivated influenza vaccine. TCRdb re-called the RT-PCR reads with MiXCR, one entry per CDR3 protein. This sample has around 580,000 distinct CDR3 sequences, with 14% found just once. The sequences come from PBMCs from blood, collected 11 to 12 days after vaccination. These receptor sequences come from a man in his fifties or sixties who received an inactivated influenza vaccine.

V usage is TRBV10-3 and J usage is TRBJ1-6; D gene unclear. Germline V gene lookup returns CDR1 ENHRY and CDR2 SYGVKD. The length of the CDR3 is 14 residues. V was shortened by 2 bases and J by 6 bases, with 8 bases between the two germline ends. CDR3 region: CAISENSRNSPLHF. In DNA form, the CDR3 reads TGTGCCATCAGTGAGAACAGCCGTAATTCACCCCTCCACTTT.

This clonotype occurred a few times. The rearrangement links TRBV9 to TRBJ2-1; possibly TRBD2 for D (5 bases). CDR3 length equals 16 residues. V shed 0 bases and J shed 2 bases, with 12 bases lying between them. Germline CDR1 and CDR2: SGDLS and YYNGEE. CDR3 sequence: CASSVEPGGAYNEQFF. In nucleotides, the CDR3 is TGTGCCAGCAGCGTAGAGCCAGGAGGAGCCTACAATGAGCAGTTCTTC. Together with reference TRBV9 and TRBJ2-1, the CDR3 gives the full variable domain: DSGVTQTPKHLITATGQRVTLRCSPRSGDLSVYWYQQSLDQGLQFLIQYYNGEERAKGNILERFSAQQFPDLHSELNLSSLELGDSALYFCASSVEPGGAYNEQFFGPGTRLTVL.

The chain couples TRBV12-3 or TRBV12-4 to TRBJ1-4, with D tentatively TRBD1 (5 bases). The CDR3 covers 12 residues. Between the trimmed V and J ends, which lost 10 bases and 8 bases, there was a span of 14 bases. CDR3 region: CAIGHLGEKLFF. The CDR3 nucleotides read TGTGCCATCGGACACTTGGGCGAAAAACTGTTTTTT.

This clonotype has a count of ten or more. The rearrangement uses TRBV12-3 or TRBV12-4 and TRBJ2-2; D is ambiguous. The CDR3 loop spans 17 amino acids. Trimming removed 1 base from V and 1 base from J, with 13 bases in between. Here the CDR3 reads CASSLVGDFLNTGELFF. The CDR3 DNA follows: TGTGCCAGCAGTTTAGTGGGTGATTTCCTGAACACCGGGGAGCTGTTTTTT.

V is TRBV14 and J is TRBJ1-1; D unclear. Between the trimmed V and J ends, which lost 3 bases and 0 bases, there was a span of 11 bases. Per germline, CDR1 SGHDN and CDR2 FVKESK. The CDR3 is 15 amino acids. The CDR3 loop reads CASSHGPPMNTEAFF. Written as DNA, the CDR3 is TGTGCCAGCAGCCATGGGCCCCCCATGAACACTGAAGCTTTCTTT.

This clonotype has a count of ten or more. The chain uses TRBV12-3 or TRBV12-4 and TRBJ2-3; D is possibly TRBD1 or TRBD2 (5 bases each). Between the trimmed V and J ends, which lost 6 bases and 7 bases, there was a span of 11 bases. The CDR3 is 12 residues long. CDR3 region: CASRRDLYTQYF. The DNA for the CDR3 is TGTGCCAGCAGGAGGGACCTGTATACGCAGTATTTT.

This clonotype was picked up a small number of times. The J gene is TRBJ2-1, the V gene TRBV11-2; 11 nucleotides line up with TRBD2. This CDR3 spans 15 amino acids. The ends lost 5 bases at V and 4 bases at J; junction bases unmatched: 4. Germline V gene sequence: CDR1 SGHAT, CDR2 FQNNGV. CDR3 in DNA: TGTGCCAGCAGCCAGACTAGCGGGGATTACAATGAGCAGTTCTTC. Protein product: CASSQTSGDYNEQFF.

The chain recombines TRBV12-3 or TRBV12-4 with TRBJ1-5; a possible D gene is TRBD1 (5 bases). This CDR3 region has 15 residues. The V end lost 4 bases, the J end lost 11 bases, and 21 bases lay between the germline ends. The CDR3 region has the DNA TGTGCCAGCAGTTCATCATCGGACATCGCCAGAGCCCAGCATTTT. It codes for CASSSSSDIARAQHF.

This clonotype was seen a few times. The V gene is TRBV20-1, the J gene TRBJ2-5; D perhaps matches TRBD1 (6 bases). V lost 5 bases and J 1 base, leaving 11 bases between the germline ends. CDR3 length: 13 amino acids. CDR1 and CDR2 (germline): DFQATT, SNEGSKA (reference sequence). CDR3 coding DNA: TGCAGTGCTCAGCCAGGGGCCCAAGAGACCCAGTACTTC. It encodes CSAQPGAQETQYF.

J is TRBJ2-7 and V is TRBV20-1; the match to TRBD1 covers 12 bases. The CDR3 extends over 14 amino acids. Germline values: CDR1 DFQATT, CDR2 SNEGSKA (reference sequence). The ends lost 0 bases at V and 6 bases at J; junction bases unmatched: 3. In nucleotides, the CDR3 is TGCAGTGCTAGAGATCGGGACAGGGGGCCCGAGCAGTACTTC. It specifies CSARDRDRGPEQYF.

J is TRBJ2-3 and V is TRBV5-1; D gene uncertain. Trimming cost V 4 bases and J 4 bases, with 7 bases left between them. The CDR3 loop spans 12 amino acids. Germline assignment: CDR1 SGHRS and CDR2 YFSETQ. The CDR3 DNA follows: TGCGCCAGCAGCACCCGCTCAGATACGCAGTATTTT. It encodes CASSTRSDTQYF.

This clonotype was recorded many times. This chain connects TRBV7-2 to TRBJ2-6, with D perhaps TRBD1 or TRBD2 (5 bases each). Germline CDR1 and CDR2: SGHTA and FQGNSA. Trimming left V 4 bases short and J 6 bases short, with 10 bases between. The CDR3 length is 14 residues. Written as DNA, the CDR3 is TGTGCCAGCAGCTCCGGGACGTCGGCCAACGTCCTGACTTTC. Its protein is CASSSGTSANVLTF. The whole variable domain, filled in from reference TRBV7-2 and TRBJ2-6, reads GAGVSQSPSNKVTEKGKDVELRCDPISGHTALYWYRQSLGQGLEFLIYFQGNSAPDKSGLPSDRFSAERTGGSVSTLTIQRTQQEDSAVYLCASSSGTSANVLTFGAGSRLTVL.

The sample holds a few counts of this clonotype. The rearrangement uses TRBV12-3 or TRBV12-4 and TRBJ2-5; D is unclear. V lost 5 bases and J 3 bases, leaving 13 bases between the germline ends. The CDR3 runs 14 residues. The chain's CDR3 is CASSLGSIKETQYF. The CDR3 bases are TGTGCCAGCAGTCTGGGATCTATTAAAGAGACCCAGTACTTC.

This clonotype was detected once. Its ends do not fully match the called genes, so a read error is possible. This chain joins TRBV7-7 and TRBJ2-1; D is perhaps TRBD2 (5 bases). Germline CDR1 SSHAT, CDR2 FNYEAQ (reference sequence). The CDR3 is 14 amino acids. The CDR3 here is CASSLAPYGNEQFF. The CDR3, as DNA: TGTGCTAGCAGCTTAGCGCCCTATGGCAATGAGCAGTTCTTC.

The rearrangement joins TRBV4-3 to TRBJ2-6; 8 bases are a match to TRBD1. CDR1 and CDR2 from the germline V gene are LGHNA and YSLEER. V shed 1 base and J 1 base; nucleotides not matched to a gene: 9. The CDR3 runs 19 residues. CDR3 protein: CASSQGPPDRVSGANVLTF. The CDR3 bases are TGCGCCAGCAGCCAAGGCCCCCCGGACAGGGTGTCTGGGGCCAACGTCCTGACTTTC.

There are a few counts of this clonotype. The chain is built from TRBV4-2 and TRBJ2-1; 11 bases are shared with TRBD1. CDR1 and CDR2 from the germline V gene are LGHNA and YNFKEQ. The CDR3 loop spans 18 amino acids. Trimming took 1 base from V and 7 from J; bases not matched to a gene: 12. The CDR3 nucleotides read TGTGCCAGCAGCCAAGCCGTGACCGGGACAGGGGGAGTAAATGAGCAGTTCTTC. It codes for CASSQAVTGTGGVNEQFF.

In its sample, this clonotype was seen a few times. V gene TRBV12-3 or TRBV12-4 combines with J gene TRBJ1-6, with D unclear. Trimming left V 2 bases short and J 8 bases short, with 7 bases between. This CDR3 has 13 amino acids. For the CDR3, the DNA is TGTGCCAGCAGTTTAATCCGGGATTCACCCCTCCACTTT. Translated, it gives CASSLIRDSPLHF.

This clonotype appeared a single time. The chain uses TRBV4-1 and TRBJ2-5; 8 bases line up with TRBD2. The V gene end was trimmed by 0 bases and the J gene end by 6 bases; junction bases not matched to a gene: 3. Germline CDR1 MGHRA, CDR2 YSYEKL. CDR3 length: 14 residues. The DNA of the CDR3 is TGCGCCAGCAGCCAAGATAGACTAGCGAAGACCCAGTACTTC. It is translated as CASSQDRLAKTQYF.

This clonotype was counted between two and nine times. The CDR3 nucleotides read TGTGCCAGCAGCTTGGTTCATAGCGGGGGGGTCGGAGAGTATTTT. It translates to CASSLVHSGGVGEYF. The rearrangement links TRBV5-4 to TRBJ2-3, with 11 bases matching TRBD2. CDR3 length: 15 amino acids. Looked up from germline, CDR1 is SGHNT and CDR2 is YYREEE (reference sequence). J was trimmed by 13 bases and V by 0 bases; bases with no gene match: 10. The whole variable domain, remainder taken from reference TRBV5-4 and TRBJ2-3, is ETGVTQSPTHLIKTRGQQVTLRCSSQSGHNTVSWYQQALGQGPQFIFQYYREEENGRGNFPPRFSGLQFPNYSSELNVNALELDDSALYLCASSLVHSGGVGEYFGPGTRLTVL.

This clonotype was seen a single time. The CDR3 DNA is TGTGCCAGCAGTTACTCGCGGCTAGCGGGCGAGCAGTACTTC. Protein sequence: CASSYSRLAGEQYF. The rearrangement joins TRBV6-5 to TRBJ2-7; TRBD2 agrees at 8 bases. Looked up from germline, CDR1 is MNHEY and CDR2 is SVGAGI. This CDR3 has 14 amino acids. The ends lost 0 bases at V and 6 bases at J; junction bases unmatched: 4.

The V and J genes are TRBV11-2 and TRBJ2-5; 13 positions match TRBD2. V dropped 5 bases and J dropped 0; count of bases not matched to a gene: 12. CDR1 SGHAT and CDR2 FQNNGV come from the germline V gene. This CDR3 spans 19 amino acids. The CDR3 DNA is TGTGCCAGCAGCGTAGGACTAGCGGGAGTTTTTCCGTACCAAGAGACCCAGTACTTC. It is translated as CASSVGLAGVFPYQETQYF.

V and J are TRBV13 and TRBJ2-7, with D hard to call. V shed 6 bases and J shed 0 bases, with 15 bases lying between them. The CDR3 extends over 15 amino acids. The germline gives CDR1 PRHDT, CDR2 FYEKMQ (reference sequence). CDR3 protein: CASRKQLRSSYEQYF. CDR3 nucleotide sequence: TGTGCCAGCAGAAAACAGCTTAGGAGCTCCTACGAGCAGTACTTC.

The rearrangement joins TRBV28 to TRBJ2-5, with 11 nucleotides matching TRBD1. V was pared by 5 bases and J by 5 bases, with 7 bases of the junction left unmatched. Germline-derived CDR1 and CDR2 are MDHEN and SYDVKM. The CDR3 sequence is 15 residues long. CDR3 DNA sequence: TGTGCCAGCAGTGCCCATGGGACAGGGGGGGAGACCCAGTACTTC. Protein: CASSAHGTGGETQYF. The full variable domain, with the rest looked up from reference TRBV28 and TRBJ2-5, is DVKVTQSSRYLVKRTGEKVFLECVQDMDHENMFWYRQDPGLGLRLIYFSYDVKMKEKGDIPEGYSVSREKKERFSLILESASTNQTSMYLCASSAHGTGGETQYFGPGTRLLVL.

This clonotype turned up a few times. The chain uses TRBV6-2 or TRBV6-3 and TRBJ2-2, with 9 nucleotides matching TRBD2. J was trimmed by 0 bases and V by 11 bases; bases with no gene match: 4. CDR3 size: 14 residues. Germline V gene lookup returns CDR1 MNHEY and CDR2 SVGEGT. CDR3 DNA: TGTGCCGGGCGACTAGCGGCGAACACCGGGGAGCTGTTTTTT. It encodes CAGRLAANTGELFF.

This clonotype has ten or more counts. The chain uses TRBV2 and TRBJ1-5, with a tentative D call TRBD1 (6 bases). Germline CDR1 SNHLY, CDR2 FYNNEI. CDR3 length: 13 amino acids. The V end was cut by 8 bases, the J end by 5 bases, with 13 bases between. CDR3 sequence (DNA): TGTGCCAGCCACCGACAGGAAGATCAGCCCCAGCATTTT. Its protein is CASHRQEDQPQHF.

The chain has TRBV29-1 and TRBJ2-1, with 8 bases identical to TRBD2. Trimming removed 2 bases from V and 1 base from J; junction bases left unmatched: 4. This CDR3 has 15 amino acids. Germline CDR1 reads SQVTM; CDR2 reads ANQGSEA. CDR3: CSVERGLESYNEQFF. As DNA, the CDR3 is TGCAGCGTTGAAAGGGGACTAGAATCCTACAATGAGCAGTTCTTC.

In DNA, the CDR3 is TGCGCCAGCAGCTTACTAGCGGGAGTAGGACAAGAGACCCAGTACTTC. As protein: CASSLLAGVGQETQYF. The rearrangement uses TRBV5-1 and TRBJ2-5; 11 bases fit TRBD2. The J segment lost 2 bases and the V segment lost 2 bases, leaving 5 bases of the junction unmatched. Germline CDR1 is SGHRS and CDR2 is YFSETQ. There are 16 residues in the CDR3.

The rearrangement links TRBV3-1 to TRBJ2-3, with D perhaps matching TRBD2 (5 bases). V lost 1 base and J 4 bases, leaving 12 bases between the germline ends. The length of the CDR3 is 15 residues. Germline loops: CDR1 LGHDT, CDR2 YNNKEL (reference sequence). CDR3 sequence (DNA): TGTGCCAGCAGCCAAGTGAGGGCTCAGGCAGATACGCAGTATTTT. Translation gives CASSQVRAQADTQYF.

The chain couples TRBV29-1 to TRBJ2-5; tentative D call: TRBD1 (6 bases). With 5 bases removed from V and 5 bases from J, the gap between germline ends came to 18 bases. This CDR3 has 14 amino acids. CDR1 SQVTM and CDR2 ANQGSEA come from the germline V gene. CDR3 loop: CSVSMGWGLETQYF. The CDR3 DNA follows: TGCAGCGTTAGCATGGGGTGGGGGCTGGAGACCCAGTACTTC. Supplemented by reference TRBV29-1 and TRBJ2-5, the full variable domain reads SAVISQKPSRDICQRGTSLTIQCQVDSQVTMMFWYRQQPGQSLTLIATANQGSEATYESGFVIDKFPISRPNLTFSTLTVSNMSPEDSSIYLCSVSMGWGLETQYFGPGTRLLVL.